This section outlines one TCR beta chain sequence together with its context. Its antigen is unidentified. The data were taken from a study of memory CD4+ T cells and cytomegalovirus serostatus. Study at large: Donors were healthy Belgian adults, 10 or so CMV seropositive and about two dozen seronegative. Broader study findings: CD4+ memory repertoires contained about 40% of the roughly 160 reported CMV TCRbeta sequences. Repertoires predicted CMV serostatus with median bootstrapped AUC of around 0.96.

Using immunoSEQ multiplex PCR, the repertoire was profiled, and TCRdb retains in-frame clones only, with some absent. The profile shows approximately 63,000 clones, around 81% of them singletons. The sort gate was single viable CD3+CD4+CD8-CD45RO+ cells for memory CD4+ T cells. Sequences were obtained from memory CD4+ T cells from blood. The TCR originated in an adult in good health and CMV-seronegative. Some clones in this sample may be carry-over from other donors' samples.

DNA of the CDR3: TGTGCCAGTAGTTTCCTGGGACAGAACTATGGCTACACCTTC. This sequence encodes CASSFLGQNYGYTF. The chain joins TRBV19 to TRBJ1-2, with TRBD1 identical over 7 bases. The CDR3 has 14 amino acids. Germline loops: CDR1 LNHDA, CDR2 SQIVND (reference sequence). V lost 5 bases to trimming and J lost 2 bases; unmatched junction nucleotides: 5.